This T cell receptor beta chain comes out of a study of naive and memory T cell subsets. Study-level findings and limits: Over 95% of naive TCR sequences appeared only once, unlike memory subsets.

The beta constant-region primer was an equimolar mix of two oligonucleotides covering TRBC1 and TRBC2. A single record per CDR3 protein comes from TCRdb applying MiXCR to the UMI-ligation and nested PCR reads. This sample has 75,000 to 85,000 distinct CDR3 sequences, with over 10% found just once. This CDR3 is built from 16 residues. After removal of 4 bases from V and 1 base from J, the junction contained 10 bases not matched to a gene. Germline assignment: CDR1 LGHDT and CDR2 YNNKEL (reference sequence). This clonotype was seen a few times. Its antigen is as yet unknown. The TCR sequence derives from a human donor in good health. The rearrangement links TRBV3-1 to TRBJ2-7; 7 nucleotides align to TRBD2. Sequencing used central memory CD4+ T cells from blood. This chain's CDR3 is CASSPMSSGYSYEQYF. The CDR3 DNA reads TGTGCCAGCAGCCCGATGTCTAGCGGCTATTCCTACGAGCAGTACTTC.